One T cell receptor beta chain is described in this entry. The antigen remains undetermined. The data stem from a study of cytomegalovirus exposure and HLA in healthy donors. Across the whole study: Inside one of the first data releases sat some 93 million unique TCRs taken from HLA-typed donors.

Whole-study findings and limits: Donors were assumed by presence/absence analyses to have roughly uniform sequencing depth. Sequencing artifact likely explains a cluster of highly shared sequence variants. There were 150 to 200 TCR beta chains listed as cytomegalovirus-associated.

The CDR3 totals 17 residues. Trimming took off 1 base at V and 0 bases at J, with 16 bases between the two ends. CDR1 is KGHSH, CDR2 LQKENI, per germline. The study ran its PCR with 60 Vbeta and 13 Jbeta primers. Sequenced by immunoSEQ multiplex PCR; TCRdb stores in-frame clones only, minus some. The sample lists 95,000 to 150,000 clones, more than 60% occurring once. The genes are TRBV18 and TRBJ2-7; a possible D gene is TRBD2 (7 bases). The sample comprised PBMCs. This TCR was recovered from a woman aged 50 to 60 in good health and CMV-seropositive. CDR3 in DNA: TGTGCCAGCTCACCACGCCGGGGGGCTAGCCCCTCCTACGAGCAGTACTTC. Translating it yields CASSPRRGASPSYEQYF.